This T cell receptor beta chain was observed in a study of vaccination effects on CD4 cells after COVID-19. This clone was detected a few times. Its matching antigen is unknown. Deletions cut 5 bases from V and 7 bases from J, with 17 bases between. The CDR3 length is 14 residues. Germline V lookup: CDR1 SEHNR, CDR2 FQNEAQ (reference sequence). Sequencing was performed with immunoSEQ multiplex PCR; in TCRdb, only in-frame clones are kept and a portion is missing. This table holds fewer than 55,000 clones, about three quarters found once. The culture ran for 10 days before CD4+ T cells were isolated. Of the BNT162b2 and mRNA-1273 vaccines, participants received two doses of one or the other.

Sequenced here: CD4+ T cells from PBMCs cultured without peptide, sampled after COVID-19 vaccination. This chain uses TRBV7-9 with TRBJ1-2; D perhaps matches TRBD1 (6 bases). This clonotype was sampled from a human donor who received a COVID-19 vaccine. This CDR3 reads CASSKGGALGGYTF. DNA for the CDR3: TGTGCCAGCAGCAAGGGGGGCGCCTTGGGTGGCTACACCTTC.